These 14 T cell receptor beta chains came from one sample sequenced in a study of T cells in Graves' hyperthyroidism and ophthalmopathy. The CDR3 regions of TCR beta were amplified from RNA transcripts. An initial round of RT-PCR targeting the TCR CDR3 relied on the HTBI primer set. TCRdb called the multiplex PCR reads again in MiXCR, with one record for every CDR3 protein. Of around 350,000 distinct CDR3 sequences listed, roughly a sixth are singletons. Sequencing was done on a sample of blood. The receptor source for this set is a woman under 40 with Graves' hyperthyroidism that later progressed to Graves' ophthalmopathy.

The genes are TRBV14 and TRBJ2-7, with TRBD2 matching 7 bases. The ends lost 4 bases at V and 0 bases at J; junction bases unmatched: 15. CDR3 size: 18 residues. Germline values: CDR1 SGHDN, CDR2 FVKESK. The CDR3 bases are TGTGCCAGCAGCCCCTCCGCGAATCCGGGGGGAAGCTCCTACGAGCAGTACTTC. Amino acid sequence: CASSPSANPGGSSYEQYF.

In its sample, this clonotype was seen many times. The chain carries TRBV28 and TRBJ2-1, with D perhaps TRBD1 or TRBD2 (5 bases each). V lost 5 bases to trimming and J lost 8 bases, with 19 bases between them. The length of the CDR3 is 15 residues. Germline V gene sequence: CDR1 MDHEN, CDR2 SYDVKM. The DNA of the CDR3 is TGTGCCAGCAGTCCCGGGACCGCTGTAAGCTATGAGCAGTTCTTC. Translating gives CASSPGTAVSYEQFF.

There are many counts of this clonotype. The J gene is TRBJ2-1, the V gene TRBV28; 9 nucleotides agree with TRBD1. After removal of 3 bases from V and 8 bases from J, the junction contained 14 bases not matched to a gene. This CDR3 comprises 17 residues. Germline V lookup: CDR1 MDHEN, CDR2 SYDVKM. The CDR3 nucleotides are TGTGCCAGCAGTTTTCGTTACAGGGGGCAGGGGATCGATGAGCAGTTCTTC. Its protein product is CASSFRYRGQGIDEQFF.

There are many counts of this clonotype. This sequence joins TRBV27 and TRBJ2-5, with TRBD2 matching over 7 bases. CDR3 length: 15 residues. With V trimmed by 8 bases and J by 3 bases, 12 bases remained unmatched. Germline V gene sequence: CDR1 MNHEY, CDR2 SMNVEV (reference sequence). CDR3 sequence reads: CASSKESGNKETQYF. CDR3 DNA sequence: TGTGCCAGCTCCAAGGAGAGCGGGAATAAAGAGACCCAGTACTTC.

As regards this clonotype: A read error may account for a junction end that differs from germline. The V and J genes are TRBV5-8 and TRBJ1-2; D is uncertain. Germline loops: CDR1 SGHTS, CDR2 YDEGEE. The CDR3 sequence is 13 residues long. The DNA for the CDR3 is TGTGCCAGCAGCTTGGACAGCTATGGTGGCTACATCTTC. Protein product: CASSLDSYGGYIF.

Worth noting for this clonotype: The conserved phenylalanine or tryptophan normally closing the CDR3 is absent here, so this likely arose from a read error. The chain uses TRBV5-8 and TRBJ1-6; D not resolved. CDR3 length: 12 amino acids. The V end lost 1 base, the J end lost 8 bases, and 4 bases lay between the germline ends. Germline CDR1 and CDR2: SGHTS and YDEGEE. The CDR3 loop reads CASSLFHSPLHL. In DNA, the CDR3 is TGTGCCAGCAGCTTGTTCCATTCACCCCTCCACCTT.

The table lists this clonotype with many counts. This sequence joins TRBV28 and TRBJ2-7; 9 bases fit TRBD2. Germline V gene lookup returns CDR1 MDHEN and CDR2 SYDVKM. The CDR3 is 15 amino acids. After removal of 4 bases from V and 1 base from J, the junction contained 5 bases not matched to a gene. DNA for the CDR3: TGTGCCAGCAGTTCTTTCAGCGGGGGGTCCTACGAGCAGTACTTC. Protein sequence: CASSSFSGGSYEQYF.

This clonotype was detected only once. The CDR3 DNA reads as TGCAGTGCTAGAGGGGGACTAGCGGGAGAGGGGGAGACCCAGTACTTC. Its protein product is CSARGGLAGEGETQYF. The rearrangement links TRBV20-1 to TRBJ2-5; 14 bases fit TRBD2. Germline V lookup: CDR1 DFQATT, CDR2 SNEGSKA (reference sequence). This CDR3 is 16 amino acids long. V lost 1 base to trimming and J lost 5 bases; unmatched junction nucleotides: 6.

This clonotype was observed at least ten times. The chain links TRBV20-1 to TRBJ1-4; D is unclear. Germline CDR1 is DFQATT and CDR2 is SNEGSKA (reference sequence). The germline V and J ends were trimmed by 1 base and 0 bases, with 9 bases remaining between them. The CDR3 sequence is 15 residues long. CDR3 DNA: TGCAGTGCTAGAGCAACGTTTGCAACTAATGAAAAACTGTTTTTT. It is translated as CSARATFATNEKLFF.

This clonotype was picked up many times. The V call is TRBV10-3, the J call TRBJ2-7; maybe TRBD2 (6 bases). The germline CDR1 and CDR2 sequences are ENHRY and SYGVKD. V was pared by 8 bases and J by 0 bases, with 11 bases between. The CDR3 has 13 amino acids. CDR3: CAIRGVHSYEQYF. The CDR3 coding sequence is TGTGCCATCCGCGGGGTGCACTCCTACGAGCAGTACTTC.

The rearrangement links TRBV7-6 to TRBJ1-1, with 8 bases fitting TRBD1. This CDR3 region has 24 residues. Germline CDR1 is SGHVS and CDR2 is FNYEAQ. The V and J ends lost 2 bases and 0 bases, in that order; junction bases with no gene match: 29. The CDR3 nucleotides read TGTGCCAGCAGCTTAAGACCGTCTATTTTGTATTCGTCTGGGACAGGAACTTTGAACACTGAAGCTTTCTTT. It translates to CASSLRPSILYSSGTGTLNTEAFF.

This clonotype was detected only once. Since a much larger clone is just one base distant, this may be a read error. The chain recombines TRBV3-1 with TRBJ1-1, with TRBD1 matching 8 bases. Germline V gene sequence: CDR1 LGHDT, CDR2 YNNKEL (reference sequence). The CDR3 runs 15 residues. The CDR3 coding sequence is TGTGCCAGCAGCCCAAGTGGACAGGGCGACACTGAAGCTTCCTTT. This sequence encodes CASSPSGQGDTEASF.

In its sample, this clonotype was seen many times. This chain joins TRBV2 and TRBJ2-1; D perhaps matches TRBD1 (5 bases). There are 12 residues in the CDR3. Trimming cost V 7 bases and J 4 bases, with 8 bases left between them. Germline CDR1 reads SNHLY; CDR2 reads FYNNEI. CDR3 region: CASTRQYNEQFF. The CDR3 nucleotides are TGTGCCAGCACCAGACAGTACAATGAGCAGTTCTTC.

This clonotype was recorded at least ten times. The V call is TRBV2, the J call TRBJ1-1; D is ambiguous. Deletions cut 4 bases from V and 1 base from J, with 10 bases between. This CDR3 is built from 14 residues. CDR1 SNHLY and CDR2 FYNNEI come from the germline V gene. The CDR3 here is CASSVWKTNTEAFF. The CDR3 DNA reads as TGTGCCAGCAGTGTGTGGAAAACGAACACTGAAGCTTTCTTT.